Below, one T cell receptor (beta chain) is given with its context. This sample was included in a study of blood T cell repertoires in COVID-19. As for the study in general: COVID-19 samples from acute and convalescent phases originated in the United States, Italy and Spain. Sources were T cells, B-cell-depleted T cells, or PBMCs; the material itself was cDNA or gDNA.

Patients from Seattle were sampled longitudinally, starting during active infection. Authors' processing steps: Reference gene primer amplification in the assay estimated nucleated cell counts. Method: immunoSEQ multiplex PCR; TCRdb's copy keeps in-frame clones and lacks some. That table supplies the V and J calls and clone size; D and trimming were determined from the DNA. The sample carries about 290,000 clones, around nine tenths recorded once. Germline V gene lookup returns CDR1 MDHEN and CDR2 SYDVKM. CDR3 length: 11 amino acids. V was shortened by 4 bases and J by 6 bases, with 7 bases between the two germline ends.

Sample: peripheral blood. The chain joins TRBV28 to TRBJ2-7; no clear D gene. This receptor was taken from a woman in her 30s with COVID-19, enrolled during active disease. The CDR3 nucleotides read TGTGCCAGCAGTTCCCCCATCGAGCAGTACTTC. This encodes CASSSPIEQYF.